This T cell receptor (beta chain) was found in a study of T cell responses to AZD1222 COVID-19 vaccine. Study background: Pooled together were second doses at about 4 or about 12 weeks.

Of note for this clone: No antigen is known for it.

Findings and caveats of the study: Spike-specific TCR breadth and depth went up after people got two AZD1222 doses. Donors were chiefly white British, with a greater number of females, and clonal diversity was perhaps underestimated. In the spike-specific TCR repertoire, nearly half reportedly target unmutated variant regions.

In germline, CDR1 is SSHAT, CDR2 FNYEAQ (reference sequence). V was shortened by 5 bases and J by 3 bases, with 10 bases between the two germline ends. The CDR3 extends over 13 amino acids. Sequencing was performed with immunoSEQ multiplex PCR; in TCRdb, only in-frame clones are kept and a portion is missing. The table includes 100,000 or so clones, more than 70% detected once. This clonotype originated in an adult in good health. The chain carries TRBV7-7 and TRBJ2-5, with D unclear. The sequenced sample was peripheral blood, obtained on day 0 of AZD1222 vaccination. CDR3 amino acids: CASSGQTEETQYF. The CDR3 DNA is TGTGCCAGCAGCGGGCAGACGGAAGAGACCCAGTACTTC.